This entry concerns a single T cell receptor beta chain. Antigen specificity is unknown. The data were obtained in a study of CD8+ T cells in alopecia areata. As the sequencing template, cDNA was produced by extracting RNA and reverse transcribing it. Generated by immunoSEQ multiplex PCR, the TCRdb table keeps only in-frame clones and is missing some. Here the sample spans approximately 100,000 clones, roughly half being singletons. The study's findings and limits: Lesional scalp, especially alopecia totalis/universalis, showed higher clonality than normal scalp. In patients, TCRs were shared less clearly than in mice, and HLA may possibly be involved.

The CDR3 length is 13 residues. Per germline, CDR1 MGHDK and CDR2 SYGVNS. Trimming left V 4 bases short and J 4 bases short, with 7 bases between. Sorted populations comprised CD4+ and CD8+ T cells obtained from PBMCs. V and J are TRBV25-1 and TRBJ2-2; the D is unclear. This clonotype was obtained from a human donor in good health. The sample comprised CD4+ T cells sorted from blood. CDR3 amino acids: CASSGRITGELFF. In nucleotides, the CDR3 is TGTGCCAGCAGTGGTAGGATCACCGGGGAGCTGTTTTTT.